The clone carrying this T cell receptor (beta chain) has a count of ten or more. Trimming removed 0 bases at V and 4 bases at J, with 9 bases between. CDR3 length: 14 amino acids. Germline V gene data show CDR1 as LNHNV and CDR2 as YYDKDF (reference sequence). TCRdb passed the RT-PCR reads through MiXCR, listing each CDR3 protein once. Among around 700,000 distinct CDR3 sequences listed, 13% to 15% were seen once. Sequences were obtained from memory CD4+ T cells from blood. This receptor was identified in a female donor in good health, serving as a healthy control. The chain is built from TRBV15 and TRBJ1-2, with D maybe TRBD1 (5 bases). DNA of the CDR3: TGTGCCACCAGCAGAGATATGGGGGGCTATGGCTACACCTTC. This gives the protein CATSRDMGGYGYTF.